This T cell receptor beta chain was sequenced during a study of OX40 agonist ivuxolimab in advanced cancers. This CDR3 has 13 residues. Germline values: CDR1 SQVTM, CDR2 ANQGSEA. V lost 7 bases, J lost 3 bases, and 3 bases stayed unmatched. Study-level points and caveats: Low clonal expansion, among the lowest seen, marked partial responders at 0.1-3.0 mg/kg.

Remarks on this clone: Antigen: not known.

Patients were ineligible given autoimmune disease history or systemic immunosuppression. This table comes from immunoSEQ multiplex PCR, and its TCRdb copy is limited to in-frame clones, with some not included. The data show about 77,000 clones, 85% to 90% seen once. The J gene is TRBJ1-5, the V gene TRBV29-1, with 10 bases lining up with TRBD1. The sample here was CD4+ or CD8+ T cells sorted from blood, taken in a trial of the OX40 agonist ivuxolimab. This TCR derives from an adult with an advanced solid tumor such as melanoma, head and neck, liver or kidney cancer. The DNA of the CDR3 is TGCAGCGGGGGACAGGGGTACAATCAGCCCCAGCATTTT. This translates into CSGGQGYNQPQHF.